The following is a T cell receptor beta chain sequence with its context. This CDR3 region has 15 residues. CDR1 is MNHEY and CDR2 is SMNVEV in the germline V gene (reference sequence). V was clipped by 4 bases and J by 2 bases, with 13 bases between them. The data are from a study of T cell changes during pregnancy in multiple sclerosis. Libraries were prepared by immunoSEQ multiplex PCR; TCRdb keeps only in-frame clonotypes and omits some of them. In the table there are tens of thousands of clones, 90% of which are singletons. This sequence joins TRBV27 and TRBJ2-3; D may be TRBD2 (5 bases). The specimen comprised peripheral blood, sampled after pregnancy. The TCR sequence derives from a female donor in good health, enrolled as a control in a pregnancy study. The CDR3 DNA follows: TGTGCCAGCAGTTCCTCCGGGATCTACACAGATACGCAGTATTTT. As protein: CASSSSGIYTDTQYF.